The 26 T cell receptor beta chains presented below share a single source sample, sequenced in a study of human T cells and chemical hapten exposure. TCRdb re-called the RACE reads through MiXCR, storing one row per CDR3 protein. The repertoire holds about 54,000 distinct CDR3 sequences, with 7.5% to 10% as singletons. The sample's time point: patch test 2, 6 weeks after DPC sensitization. As for treatment: therapeutic diphenylcyclopropenone sensitization with weekly scalp DPC. This specimen consisted of whole blood, obtained in connection with sensitization to the hapten diphenylcyclopropenone (DPC). Every receptor here comes from a woman aged 45-60 years with alopecia areata. Some clones in this sample may be carry-over from other donors' samples.

This chain links TRBV7-8 with TRBJ1-1; no firm D call. Germline CDR1 is SGHVS and CDR2 is FQNEAQ. CDR3 length equals 15 residues. Trimming took off 1 base at V and 3 bases at J, with 12 bases between the two ends. The CDR3 region is CASSLVVGVYTEAFF. CDR3 coding DNA: TGTGCCAGCAGCTTAGTTGTCGGTGTGTACACTGAAGCTTTCTTT.

This chain connects TRBV7-6 to TRBJ1-1, with D possibly being TRBD1 (5 bases). From germline, CDR1 is SGHVS and CDR2 FNYEAQ. V was clipped by 4 bases and J by 0 bases, with 12 bases between them. This CDR3 region has 15 residues. This CDR3 reads CASSSGQGVNTEAFF. The CDR3 DNA is TGTGCCAGCAGCTCCGGACAAGGGGTGAACACTGAAGCTTTCTTT.

This chain uses TRBV20-1 with TRBJ1-5; D remains ambiguous. The CDR3 runs 12 residues. In germline, CDR1 is DFQATT, CDR2 SNEGSKA (reference sequence). The germline V and J ends were trimmed by 4 bases and 0 bases, with 4 bases remaining between them. The CDR3 reads CSATSSNQPQHF. For the CDR3, the DNA is TGCAGTGCTACGAGTAGCAATCAGCCCCAGCATTTT.

The table lists this clonotype with many counts. The V and J genes are TRBV2 and TRBJ1-2; 12 bases align to TRBD1. This CDR3 has 14 residues. The V and J ends lost 8 bases and 8 bases, in that order; junction bases with no gene match: 9. Per the germline V gene, CDR1 is SNHLY and CDR2 is FYNNEI. CDR3 region: CASLSRDRGRGYTF. CDR3 in DNA: TGTGCCAGCCTTAGCCGGGACAGGGGGCGCGGCTACACCTTC.

The CDR3 sequence: CSAVRRRTEAFF. The CDR3 DNA sequence: TGCAGTGCCGTACGTAGGAGGACTGAAGCTTTCTTT. The V and J genes are TRBV20-1 and TRBJ1-1; D not resolved. The CDR3 spans 12 residues. In germline, CDR1 is DFQATT, CDR2 SNEGSKA (reference sequence). Trimming left V 6 bases short and J 5 bases short, with 13 bases between.

CDR3 sequence reads: CASSFEGRAETQYF. The CDR3 DNA is TGTGCCAGCAGCTTTGAGGGGAGAGCAGAGACCCAGTACTTC. This chain uses TRBV7-8 with TRBJ2-5, with D possibly called TRBD1 or TRBD2 (5 bases each). Trimming shortened V by 3 bases and J by 4 bases, and 12 bases separated the two germline ends. The CDR3 is 14 residues long. Germline assignment: CDR1 SGHVS and CDR2 FQNEAQ.

This clonotype was recorded at least ten times. V usage is TRBV28 and J usage is TRBJ1-2, with D unclear. V shed 3 bases and J shed 10 bases, with 12 bases lying between them. CDR3 size: 12 residues. Germline CDR1 is MDHEN and CDR2 is SYDVKM. As DNA, the CDR3 is TGTGCCAGCAGTTTCCCCCGTCGGTCCTACACCTTC. Translating it yields CASSFPRRSYTF.

This chain joins TRBV13 and TRBJ2-3; D is undetermined. This CDR3 comprises 16 residues. Germline V gene lookup returns CDR1 PRHDT and CDR2 FYEKMQ (reference sequence). The V end was cut by 0 bases, the J end by 1 base, with 11 bases between. The CDR3 coding sequence is TGTGCCAGCAGCTTAGGAGGCGGCTTGGGCACAGATACGCAGTATTTT. Protein sequence: CASSLGGGLGTDTQYF. The full variable domain, rest sourced from reference TRBV13 and TRBJ2-3, is AAGVIQSPRHLIKEKRETATLKCYPIPRHDTVYWYQQGPGQDPQFLISFYEKMQSDKGSIPDRFSAQQFSDYHSELNMSSLELGDSALYFCASSLGGGLGTDTQYFGPGTRLTVL.

Ten or more counts support this clonotype. This chain joins TRBV29-1 and TRBJ1-2; D is unresolved. The CDR3 extends over 11 amino acids. CDR1 and CDR2 (germline): SQVTM, ANQGSEA. The V and J ends lost 7 bases and 3 bases respectively, with 9 bases between them. In DNA, the CDR3 is TGCAGCGCCGTTAGCGACTATGGCTACACCTTC. Its translation: CSAVSDYGYTF.

This chain joins TRBV7-2 and TRBJ2-1, with a weak D call TRBD2 (6 bases). Trimming left V 5 bases short and J 7 bases short, with 15 bases between. CDR1 is SGHTA, CDR2 FQGNSA, per germline. The CDR3 loop spans 14 amino acids. The chain's CDR3 is CASSVGLPGNEQFF. The DNA of the CDR3 is TGTGCCAGCAGCGTGGGACTCCCTGGAAATGAGCAGTTCTTC. Supplemented by reference TRBV7-2 and TRBJ2-1, the full variable domain reads GAGVSQSPSNKVTEKGKDVELRCDPISGHTALYWYRQSLGQGLEFLIYFQGNSAPDKSGLPSDRFSAERTGGSVSTLTIQRTQQEDSAVYLCASSVGLPGNEQFFGPGTRLTVL.

Many counts were recorded for this clonotype. The chain recombines TRBV5-1 with TRBJ1-5, with 7 bases that match TRBD1. With V trimmed by 5 bases and J by 1 base, 3 bases remained unmatched. The CDR3 is 14 residues long. Germline V CDR1 and CDR2: SGHRS, YFSETQ. DNA of the CDR3: TGCGCCAGCAGTCGGGACAGCAGCAATCAGCCCCAGCATTTT. Amino acids: CASSRDSSNQPQHF. The complete variable domain, with remaining parts taken from reference TRBV5-1 and TRBJ1-5, reads KAGVTQTPRYLIKTRGQQVTLSCSPISGHRSVSWYQQTPGQGLQFLFEYFSETQRNKGNFPGRFSGRQFSNSRSEMNVSTLELGDSALYLCASSRDSSNQPQHFGDGTRLSIL.

This clonotype showed up many times. The chain carries TRBV5-1 and TRBJ1-1, with D possibly matching TRBD1 (6 bases). The V gene's germline CDR1 is SGHRS and CDR2 YFSETQ. Trimming stripped 4 bases from V and 0 bases from J, with 16 bases between. The CDR3 contains 16 residues. This chain's CDR3 is CASSPDLQGMNTEAFF. In DNA, the CDR3 is TGCGCCAGCAGCCCCGACCTACAGGGAATGAACACTGAAGCTTTCTTT.

This clonotype has at least ten counts. The chain uses TRBV12-2 and TRBJ1-4; the table gives TRBD1 as D, unverified against the DNA. TRBV12-2 is assigned pseudogene status. The CDR3 consists of 17 residues. This CDR3 reads CASRLDPWDRVNEKLFF. CDR3 bases: TGTGCAAGTCGCTTAGATCCGTGGGACAGGGTAAATGAAAAACTGTTTTTT.

This clonotype was recorded many times. This chain uses TRBV6-6 with TRBJ1-3, with TRBD1 identical over 7 bases. Germline V gives CDR1 MNHNY, CDR2 SVGAGI (reference sequence). CDR3 length: 17 amino acids. Trimming cost V 5 bases and J 0 bases; bases outside gene matches: 10. The chain's CDR3 is CASSPLGQRFSGNTIYF. CDR3 nucleotides: TGTGCCAGCAGTCCCCTGGGACAGCGATTCTCTGGAAACACCATATATTTT.

This chain uses TRBV20-1 with TRBJ1-2; D unresolved. V was clipped by 1 base and J by 2 bases, with 8 bases between them. Germline V gene data show CDR1 as DFQATT and CDR2 as SNEGSKA (reference sequence). The CDR3 has 13 residues. CDR3 sequence (DNA): TGCAGTGCTAGAGTGGCCTTAAACTATGGCTACACCTTC. It codes for CSARVALNYGYTF.

This clonotype was seen only a few times. The V call is TRBV3-1, the J call TRBJ2-5, with 7 positions matching TRBD1. CDR1 and CDR2 (germline): LGHDT, YNNKEL (reference sequence). This CDR3 has 14 residues. Trimming cost V 4 bases and J 2 bases; bases outside gene matches: 4. The CDR3 region has the DNA TGTGCCAGCAGCCCGGGACAGCGTCAAGAGACCCAGTACTTC. It encodes CASSPGQRQETQYF.

This clonotype turned up a few times. V and J are TRBV28 and TRBJ2-3; 7 bases line up with TRBD1. Losses at the gene ends were 5 bases for V and 0 bases for J; bases not matched to a gene: 11. CDR1 and CDR2 (germline): MDHEN, SYDVKM. The CDR3 runs 17 residues. CDR3 sequence (DNA): TGTGCCAGCAGTCCTCCGGGACAGCCAGATAGCACAGATACGCAGTATTTT. It is translated as CASSPPGQPDSTDTQYF.

This clonotype has a count of ten or more. J is TRBJ1-5 and V is TRBV12-3 or TRBV12-4; TRBD1 agrees at 7 bases. V shed 3 bases and J 2 bases; nucleotides not matched to a gene: 7. The CDR3 totals 16 residues. CDR3 in DNA: TGTGCCAGCAGTTTCCCGGCAGGGGGGGGCAATCAGCCCCAGCATTTT. It codes for CASSFPAGGGNQPQHF.

This sequence joins TRBV20-1 and TRBJ2-4, with D tentatively TRBD2 (5 bases). The CDR3 consists of 11 residues. V was clipped by 3 bases and J by 6 bases, with 6 bases between them. Germline-derived CDR1 and CDR2 are DFQATT and SNEGSKA (reference sequence). The CDR3 spells CSASEGNIQYF. CDR3 DNA: TGCAGTGCTAGTGAGGGAAACATTCAGTACTTC.

The CDR3 is CASSTRSGSHEQFF. In DNA, the CDR3 is TGTGCCAGTAGTACGAGGAGCGGGAGCCATGAGCAGTTCTTC. The chain couples TRBV19 to TRBJ2-1, with 8 bases fitting TRBD2. This CDR3 spans 14 amino acids. Germline trimming cut 4 bases from V and 8 bases from J; bases unmatched to any gene: 7. CDR1 LNHDA and CDR2 SQIVND come from the germline V gene (reference sequence).

V is TRBV7-2 and J is TRBJ1-3; the D gene is possibly TRBD1 (6 bases). In germline, CDR1 is SGHTA, CDR2 FQGNSA. The CDR3 extends over 15 amino acids. The ends were cut back, 5 bases at V and 2 bases at J, with 13 bases in the middle. This chain's CDR3 is CASSPDRGAGNTIYF. The CDR3, as DNA: TGTGCCAGCAGCCCGGACAGAGGGGCTGGAAACACCATATATTTT.

This clonotype occurred many times. The CDR3 DNA follows: TGTGCCAGCAACGGAGGCAGCTCCTATAATTCACCCCTCCACTTT. It codes for CASNGGSSYNSPLHF. The chain uses TRBV7-9 and TRBJ1-6; D call uncertain. Trimming left V 7 bases short and J 0 bases short, with 10 bases between. CDR1 is SEHNR and CDR2 is FQNEAQ in the germline V gene (reference sequence). CDR3 length: 15 amino acids. Based on the CDR3 plus reference TRBV7-9 and TRBJ1-6, the full variable domain is DTGVSQNPRHKITKRGQNVTFRCDPISEHNRLYWYRQTLGQGPEFLTYFQNEAQLEKSRLLSDRFSAERPKGSFSTLEIQRTEQGDSAMYLCASNGGSSYNSPLHFGNGTRLTVT.

This clonotype turned up a few times. The chain couples TRBV5-4 to TRBJ1-1; D is perhaps TRBD1 (6 bases). Germline CDR1 and CDR2: SGHNT and YYREEE (reference sequence). V lost 0 bases to trimming and J lost 1 base, with 10 bases between them. The CDR3 runs to 15 residues. In nucleotides, the CDR3 is TGTGCCAGCAGCTTGGGGCGACAGGCGAACACTGAAGCTTTCTTT. Protein: CASSLGRQANTEAFF.

This clonotype was detected a few times. The V and J genes are TRBV11-2 and TRBJ2-7; D is uncertain. Trimming pared 1 base from V and 4 bases from J, leaving 11 bases between. The CDR3 sequence is 14 residues long. CDR1 SGHAT and CDR2 FQNNGV come from the germline V gene. CDR3 sequence: CASSLVGGTYEQYF. The CDR3, as DNA: TGTGCCAGCAGCTTAGTGGGCGGAACGTACGAGCAGTACTTC.

This clonotype was counted at least ten times. V usage is TRBV5-1 and J usage is TRBJ1-1; no definite D call. The germline CDR1 and CDR2 sequences are SGHRS and YFSETQ. The CDR3 is 12 residues long. Between the trimmed V and J ends, which lost 0 bases and 7 bases, there was a span of 7 bases. CDR3 sequence reads: CASSLEGIEAFF. The CDR3 DNA is TGCGCCAGCAGCTTGGAGGGAATTGAAGCTTTCTTT. Full variable domain (rest looked up from reference TRBV5-1 and TRBJ1-1): KAGVTQTPRYLIKTRGQQVTLSCSPISGHRSVSWYQQTPGQGLQFLFEYFSETQRNKGNFPGRFSGRQFSNSRSEMNVSTLELGDSALYLCASSLEGIEAFFGQGTRLTVV.

The chain recombines TRBV28 with TRBJ1-1; 11 bases fit TRBD1. The ends lost 6 bases at V and 7 bases at J; junction bases unmatched: 7. The CDR3 spans 14 residues. Germline V gene lookup returns CDR1 MDHEN and CDR2 SYDVKM. DNA for the CDR3: TGTGCCAGCAGCTTAGGACAGGGGGCGAATGAAGCTTTCTTT. This sequence encodes CASSLGQGANEAFF.